This T cell receptor (beta chain) emerged from a study of technical replicates of blood from a handful of donors. Libraries were prepared by immunoSEQ multiplex PCR; TCRdb keeps only in-frame clonotypes and omits some of them. The data contain some 78,000 clones, about 92% of them seen just once; the ten biggest clones take up 0.35% to 0.45%. V was clipped by 6 bases and J by 4 bases; unmatched bases: 9. CDR3 length equals 15 residues. Germline assignment: CDR1 MNHEY and CDR2 SMNVEV (reference sequence). The sample consisted of T cells isolated from PBMCs. The receptor comes from a human donor in good health. This chain joins TRBV27 and TRBJ2-7, with TRBD2 identical over 10 bases. CDR3 DNA sequence: TGTGCCAGCAGACTCCGGACTAGCGGTCGGTACGAGCAGTACTTC. As protein: CASRLRTSGRYEQYF.